This T cell receptor (beta chain) was documented in a study of T cells expressing NK-cell markers (dated by TCRdb to 2020 to 2021). The study in broad terms: TCR beta-chain repertoires were profiled in sorted CD3+CD56+NKG2C+, CD3+CD56+NKG2C- and CD3+CD56-NKG2C+ T-cell subsets from about 8 donors. Among the eight sequenced donors, only one was HCMV-seronegative, while the other seven were HCMV-seropositive. The study sequenced eight donors, all healthy volunteers chosen at random: three men and five women. Sequencing of the libraries produced 2 x 150 bp reads on Illumina HiSeq 2000/2500, MiSeq or NextSeq.

General conclusions and limits of the study: In five to seven donors, the dominant CD3+CD56+NKG2C+ clonotypes were found to rank among the top 10 CD8+ clonotypes and to make up about 1.0-7.0% of CD8+ T cells. It remained unclear whether the expanded NKG2C-expressing T cell clones were specific for HCMV antigens. Those dominant clonotypes were again the most abundant among CD3+CD56-NKG2C+ cells in a few donors, at roughly 25-60.1%.

Comments on this clonotype: Its antigen is still unknown.

The CDR3 holds 16 amino acids from the cysteine to the phenylalanine. DNA was not recorded. HCMV-specific IgG was detected in serum with a commercial ELISA kit to determine HCMV serostatus. Ficoll density gradient centrifugation was used to isolate peripheral blood mononuclear cells from blood. The sequencer listed for this sample is Illumina HiSeq 2000. TCR beta cDNA libraries were prepared using 5'RACE template switching, which introduced a universal primer site and unique molecular identifiers. cDNA synthesis was primed from the TCR beta constant segment and was followed by two successive PCR amplification steps. Per the authors' processing: MIGEC was used to demultiplex reads and group the reads by UMI, and MiTCR was used to assemble and quantify clonotypes. To exclude erroneous sequences, any TCR cDNA sequence not supported by at least two reads was discarded. The tcR package was used for downstream repertoire analysis, and clonotypes were matched across fractions by CDR3 nucleotide sequence plus V segment. Antigen specificity was annotated against VDJdb with VDJmatch, allowing one amino acid substitution in CDR3. Reprocessed by TCRdb, the reads give a single entry per CDR3 protein sequence, without DNA. The V and J calls, along with clone size, are taken from TCRdb and not from the paper's own processing. The sample table on file contains over 150,000 distinct CDR3 sequences. The leading ten clones occupy 37% of the sample.

The sample taken for sequencing was blood T cells: a sorted CD56 or NKG2C T cell subset, CD4+ or CD8+ T cells, or bulk PBMC T cells (not recorded which). This clonotype was obtained from a woman in her fifties or sixties in good health. Donor details come from another sample of the same person, matched by shared clones. The chain employs TRBV12-3 or TRBV12-4 and TRBJ2-2; absent DNA, TCRdb's TRBD2 call cannot be checked. For the CDR3, the sequence is CASSTTSGRVDGELFF.